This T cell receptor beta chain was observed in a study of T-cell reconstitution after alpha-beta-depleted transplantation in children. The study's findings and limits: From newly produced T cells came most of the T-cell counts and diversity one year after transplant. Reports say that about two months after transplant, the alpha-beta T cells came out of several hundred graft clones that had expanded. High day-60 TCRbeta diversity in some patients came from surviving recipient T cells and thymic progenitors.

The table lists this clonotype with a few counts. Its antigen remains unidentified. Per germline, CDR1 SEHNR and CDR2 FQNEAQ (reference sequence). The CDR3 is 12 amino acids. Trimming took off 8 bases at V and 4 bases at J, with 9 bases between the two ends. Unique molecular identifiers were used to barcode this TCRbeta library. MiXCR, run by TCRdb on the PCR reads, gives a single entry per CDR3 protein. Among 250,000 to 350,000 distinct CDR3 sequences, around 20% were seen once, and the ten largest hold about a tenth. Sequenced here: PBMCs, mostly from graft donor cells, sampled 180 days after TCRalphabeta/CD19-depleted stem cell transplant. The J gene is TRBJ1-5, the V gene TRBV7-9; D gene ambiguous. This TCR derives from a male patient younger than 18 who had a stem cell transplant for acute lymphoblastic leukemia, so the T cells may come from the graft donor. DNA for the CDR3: TGTGCCAGCCGTTCGGCAAATCAGCCCCAGCATTTT. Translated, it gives CASRSANQPQHF.